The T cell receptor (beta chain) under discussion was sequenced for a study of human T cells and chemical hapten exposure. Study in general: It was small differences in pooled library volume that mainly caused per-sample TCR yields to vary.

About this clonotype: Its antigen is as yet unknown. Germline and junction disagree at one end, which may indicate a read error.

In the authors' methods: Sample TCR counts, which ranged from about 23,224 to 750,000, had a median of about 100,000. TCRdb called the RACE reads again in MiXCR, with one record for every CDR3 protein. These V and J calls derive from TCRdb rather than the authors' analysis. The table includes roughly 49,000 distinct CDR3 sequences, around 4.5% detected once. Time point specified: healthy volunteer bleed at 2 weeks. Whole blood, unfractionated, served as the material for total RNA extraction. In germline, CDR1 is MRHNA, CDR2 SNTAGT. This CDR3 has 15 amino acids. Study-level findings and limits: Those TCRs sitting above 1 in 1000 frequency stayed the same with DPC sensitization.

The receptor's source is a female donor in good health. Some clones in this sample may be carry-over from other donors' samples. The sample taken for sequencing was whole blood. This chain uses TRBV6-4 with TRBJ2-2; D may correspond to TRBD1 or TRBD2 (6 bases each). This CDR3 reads CVSSDGGGDTGELFF. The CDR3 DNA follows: TGTGTCAGCAGTGACGGGGGCGGGGACACCGGGGAGCTGTTTTTT.